Presented here are 24 T cell receptor beta chains from one specimen sequenced in a study of cytomegalovirus exposure and HLA in healthy donors. The PCR used 60 Vbeta and 13 Jbeta primers. Measured with immunoSEQ multiplex PCR; TCRdb has only the in-frame clones, and not every one. The sample shows around 160,000 clones, over 70% of them seen only once. The sample taken for sequencing was PBMCs. These receptors came from a woman younger than 35 in good health and CMV-seronegative.

The rearrangement uses TRBV18 and TRBJ2-1; 7 nucleotides agree with TRBD2. The J segment lost 12 bases and the V segment lost 3 bases, leaving 5 bases of the junction unmatched. The CDR3 runs 12 residues. Germline V gene lookup returns CDR1 KGHSH and CDR2 LQKENI. CDR3 residues: CASSPQPGGQFF. The CDR3 bases are TGTGCCAGCTCACCCCAGCCGGGAGGGCAGTTCTTC. Filled out from reference TRBV18 and TRBJ2-1, the complete variable domain reads NAGVMQNPRHLVRRRGQEARLRCSPMKGHSHVYWYRQLPEEGLKFMVYLQKENIIDESGMPKERFSAEFPKEGPSILRIQQVVRGDSAAYFCASSPQPGGQFFGPGTRLTVL.

This clone has just one count. This chain uses TRBV11-2 with TRBJ1-6; 7 bases are shared with TRBD1. This CDR3 is 18 amino acids long. Germline-derived CDR1 and CDR2 are SGHAT and FQNNGV. V was pared by 6 bases and J by 12 bases, with 23 bases of the junction left unmatched. The CDR3 nucleotides read TGTGCCAGCAGGCGCAGACAGGGACCAATGACCCCCTATTTACCCCTCCACTTT. Residues: CASRRRQGPMTPYLPLHF.

This clone appeared once. This chain links TRBV4-2 with TRBJ1-4, with 8 bases matching TRBD1. Germline loops: CDR1 LGHNA, CDR2 YNFKEQ. The CDR3 is 16 amino acids. V gave up 0 bases and J gave up 7 bases; unmatched junction bases: 7. The CDR3 reads CASSQETTGGREKLFF. The CDR3 DNA reads as TGTGCCAGCAGCCAAGAGACTACAGGGGGACGTGAAAAACTGTTTTTT.

The V and J genes are TRBV10-1 and TRBJ2-3; D might be TRBD1 (6 bases). This CDR3 has 13 residues. Germline V gives CDR1 WNHNN, CDR2 SYGVQD (reference sequence). V shed 4 bases and J shed 5 bases, with 10 bases lying between them. The CDR3 is CASSGQGIDTQYF. In nucleotides, the CDR3 is TGCGCCAGCAGTGGGCAGGGGATAGATACGCAGTATTTT.

This rearrangement joins TRBV10-3 to TRBJ1-3, with a tentative D call TRBD1 (5 bases). Trimming removed 4 bases at V and 2 bases at J, with 12 bases between. The CDR3 runs to 15 residues. Germline loops: CDR1 ENHRY, CDR2 SYGVKD. The CDR3 region is CAISAVTGPGNTIYF. The CDR3 nucleotides are TGTGCCATCAGTGCGGTCACAGGACCTGGAAACACCATATATTTT.

This chain connects TRBV5-4 to TRBJ1-5; tentative D call: TRBD1 (5 bases). Germline V gene lookup returns CDR1 SGHNT and CDR2 YYREEE (reference sequence). V lost 2 bases and J lost 6, with 9 bases in between. The CDR3 totals 13 residues. CDR3 protein: CASSFQGGQPQHF. CDR3 nucleotide sequence: TGTGCCAGCAGCTTTCAGGGAGGTCAGCCCCAGCATTTT. The full variable domain, completed using reference TRBV5-4 and TRBJ1-5, is ETGVTQSPTHLIKTRGQQVTLRCSSQSGHNTVSWYQQALGQGPQFIFQYYREEENGRGNFPPRFSGLQFPNYSSELNVNALELDDSALYLCASSFQGGQPQHFGDGTRLSIL.

This chain links TRBV5-1 with TRBJ2-7; 10 bases align to TRBD1. After removal of 5 bases from V and 2 bases from J, the junction contained 7 bases not matched to a gene. Germline values: CDR1 SGHRS, CDR2 YFSETQ. The CDR3 runs 15 residues. This CDR3 is CASRTGTGETYEQYF. The CDR3 nucleotides are TGCGCCAGCAGAACCGGGACAGGGGAGACCTACGAGCAGTACTTC. The full variable domain, completed using reference TRBV5-1 and TRBJ2-7, is KAGVTQTPRYLIKTRGQQVTLSCSPISGHRSVSWYQQTPGQGLQFLFEYFSETQRNKGNFPGRFSGRQFSNSRSEMNVSTLELGDSALYLCASRTGTGETYEQYFGPGTRLTVT.

The V call is TRBV6-5, the J call TRBJ1-1; D is uncertain. This CDR3 spans 13 amino acids. CDR1 is MNHEY, CDR2 SVGAGI, per germline. Trimming left V 2 bases short and J 7 bases short, with 11 bases between. CDR3 amino acids: CASSYERRGEAFF. In DNA form, the CDR3 reads TGTGCCAGCAGTTACGAAAGGCGGGGTGAAGCTTTCTTT.

This clone was seen once. This chain uses TRBV19 with TRBJ1-5, with a possible D match to TRBD1 (6 bases). Trimming removed 8 bases from V and 4 bases from J, with 18 bases in between. CDR1 is LNHDA and CDR2 is SQIVND in the germline V gene (reference sequence). The CDR3 length is 15 residues. The CDR3, as DNA: TGTGCCAGTGAGGCACAGGGACTAGGGAATCAGCCCCAGCATTTT. Its translation: CASEAQGLGNQPQHF.

The V and J genes are TRBV6-1 and TRBJ2-7; D remains unclear. This CDR3 comprises 13 residues. V gave up 5 bases and J gave up 3 bases, with 11 bases separating them. CDR1 MNHNS and CDR2 SASEGT come from the germline V gene. The CDR3 nucleotides read TGTGCCAGCAGTCCGGGTCATTTCTACGAGCAGTACTTC. It specifies CASSPGHFYEQYF.

The V gene is TRBV11-2, the J gene TRBJ2-7, with unresolved D. Deletions cut 3 bases from V and 5 bases from J, with 14 bases between. The CDR3 is made up of 14 amino acids. Germline CDR1 SGHAT, CDR2 FQNNGV. CDR3 loop: CASSFSPAVDEQYF. CDR3 nucleotides: TGTGCCAGCAGCTTTAGCCCCGCGGTGGACGAGCAGTACTTC.

The rearrangement uses TRBV9 and TRBJ1-2; 10 nucleotides match TRBD1. V lost 3 bases and J lost 3; bases outside the gene matches: 8. The germline CDR1 and CDR2 sequences are SGDLS and YYNGEE. There are 16 residues in the CDR3. This CDR3 reads CASSDSDRGRDYGYTF. The CDR3, as DNA: TGTGCCAGCAGCGATTCAGACAGGGGGCGCGACTATGGCTACACCTTC.

The chain uses TRBV4-1 and TRBJ2-1; unclear D gene. V gave up 6 bases and J gave up 10 bases, with 10 bases separating them. CDR1 is MGHRA and CDR2 is YSYEKL in the germline V gene. The length of the CDR3 is 11 residues. Here the CDR3 DNA reads TGCGCCAGCAGGCAGAGCGTGGAGCAGTTCTTC. Translating it yields CASRQSVEQFF.

A single count supports this clone. The same CDR3 arises from other DNA sequences in this sample as well. The chain is built from TRBV7-8 and TRBJ1-2, with TRBD1 as a possible D gene (6 bases). V lost 5 bases and J lost 4, with 20 bases in between. Germline V gives CDR1 SGHVS, CDR2 FQNEAQ. The CDR3 contains 16 residues. The CDR3 reads CASSPKTLQGTYGYTF. In nucleotides, the CDR3 is TGTGCCAGCAGCCCCAAGACGTTACAGGGAACCTATGGCTACACCTTC.

The V and J genes are TRBV19 and TRBJ1-3, with 9 positions matching TRBD1. Germline CDR1 is LNHDA and CDR2 is SQIVND (reference sequence). The CDR3 has 15 amino acids. V was clipped by 6 bases and J by 8 bases; unmatched bases: 11. Written as DNA, the CDR3 is TGTGCCAGTAGCAAATTTCCGGGACAGGGTTACACCATATATTTT. It translates to CASSKFPGQGYTIYF.

The chain uses TRBV27 and TRBJ2-5; D unclear. V was pared by 0 bases and J by 5 bases, with 7 bases between. Germline CDR1 is MNHEY and CDR2 is SMNVEV (reference sequence). CDR3 length equals 13 residues. The CDR3 DNA sequence: TGTGCCAGCAGTTTATCGCCCCGGGAGACCCAGTACTTC. It translates to CASSLSPRETQYF.

The V call is TRBV28, the J call TRBJ1-6; D is possibly TRBD1 (5 bases). Germline-derived CDR1 and CDR2 are MDHEN and SYDVKM. The CDR3 contains 14 residues. The germline V and J ends were trimmed by 1 base and 9 bases, with 10 bases remaining between them. DNA of the CDR3: TGTGCCAGCAGTTTATTAGGGGCCCCTTCACCCCTCCACTTT. This encodes CASSLLGAPSPLHF.

The chain joins TRBV2 to TRBJ1-6; 9 bases agree with TRBD1. The CDR3 is made up of 14 amino acids. J gave up 12 bases and V 6 bases, and 9 bases lay outside the gene matches. CDR1 is SNHLY and CDR2 is FYNNEI in the germline V gene. The CDR3 protein is CASSGQGTLGPLHF. The CDR3 DNA follows: TGTGCCAGCAGCGGACAGGGGACTCTAGGACCCCTCCACTTT.

V is TRBV11-2 and J is TRBJ2-3, with 11 bases identical to TRBD2. CDR1 and CDR2 (germline): SGHAT, FQNNGV. The CDR3 contains 18 residues. V dropped 3 bases and J dropped 4; count of bases not matched to a gene: 12. The CDR3 DNA reads TGTGCCAGCAGCTTCCCGATCGATAGCGGGGGGGTCGCAGATACGCAGTATTTT. It yields the protein CASSFPIDSGGVADTQYF.

The chain recombines TRBV10-3 with TRBJ2-1, with D maybe TRBD2 (5 bases). The V gene's germline CDR1 is ENHRY and CDR2 SYGVKD. This CDR3 is 16 amino acids long. The germline V and J ends were trimmed by 2 bases and 2 bases, with 13 bases remaining between them. The DNA for the CDR3 is TGTGCCATCAGTGAGCAACCCTCCGGGGCCTACAATGAGCAGTTCTTC. It specifies CAISEQPSGAYNEQFF.

The J gene is TRBJ1-2, the V gene TRBV2; D remains ambiguous. Germline CDR1 reads SNHLY; CDR2 reads FYNNEI. The V end was cut by 8 bases, the J end by 4 bases, with 17 bases between. The CDR3 runs to 14 residues. Written as DNA, the CDR3 is TGTGCCAGCGTAGAGGGAATGAGGGTCTATGGCTACACCTTC. This sequence encodes CASVEGMRVYGYTF.

J is TRBJ1-1 and V is TRBV11-1, with TRBD1 matching 7 bases. CDR1 is SGHAT, CDR2 FQDESV, per germline (reference sequence). With V trimmed by 6 bases and J by 4 bases, 5 bases remained unmatched. This CDR3 region has 13 residues. The CDR3 is CASSIGGVTEAFF. CDR3 coding DNA: TGTGCCAGCAGTATAGGGGGCGTCACTGAAGCTTTCTTT.

The chain carries TRBV28 and TRBJ2-7; a weak D match, TRBD1 (6 bases). Germline CDR1 and CDR2: MDHEN and SYDVKM. The CDR3 consists of 11 residues. Trimming stripped 10 bases from V and 7 bases from J, with 14 bases between. The CDR3 spells CAIQGLWEQYF. CDR3 sequence (DNA): TGTGCCATACAGGGTTTGTGGGAGCAGTACTTC.

The chain recombines TRBV11-2 with TRBJ1-1; D gene uncertain. The V gene lost 5 bases and the J gene lost 5 bases, with 15 bases spanning the gap. From germline, CDR1 is SGHAT and CDR2 FQNNGV. This CDR3 has 14 amino acids. The DNA for the CDR3 is TGTGCCAGCAGCCCTCGTAGAGGTGAGACTGAAGCTTTCTTT. Amino acids: CASSPRRGETEAFF.